These 18 T cell receptor beta chains share one sample of origin, sequenced in a study of beta chain features in type 1 diabetes. The isolated RNA, all of it, was reverse transcribed, so expressed TCRB transcripts were what got sequenced. TCRdb's copy holds only in-frame clones and misses some; the assay was immunoSEQ multiplex PCR. Of about 260,000 clones in the sample, roughly two thirds are singletons; the top ten hold roughly 0.048%. Sequencing was carried out using naive CD4+ T cells from blood. The receptor source for this set is a man under 40 in good health.

The rearrangement links TRBV2 to TRBJ1-2; D call uncertain. Per germline, CDR1 SNHLY and CDR2 FYNNEI. Trimming removed 6 bases from V and 0 bases from J, with 8 bases in between. The CDR3 loop spans 13 amino acids. The CDR3 reads CASRRETNYGYTF. CDR3 nucleotides: TGTGCCAGCAGAAGGGAAACTAACTATGGCTACACCTTC.

The chain links TRBV5-6 to TRBJ2-5, with 10 bases aligning to TRBD1. This CDR3 contains 15 residues. The germline CDR1 and CDR2 sequences are SGHDT and YYEEEE. V dropped 4 bases and J dropped 4; count of bases not matched to a gene: 7. CDR3 sequence reads: CASSPDRGQRETQYF. The CDR3, as DNA: TGTGCCAGCAGCCCAGACAGGGGGCAGCGAGAGACCCAGTACTTC.

The V and J genes are TRBV5-4 and TRBJ2-5; 8 bases are shared with TRBD2. The CDR3 is 17 residues long. The germline CDR1 and CDR2 sequences are SGHNT and YYREEE (reference sequence). V shed 0 bases, J shed 5 bases, and the junction held 12 bases outside the gene matches. The CDR3 sequence: CASSLETSGPISETQYF. The DNA for the CDR3 is TGTGCCAGCAGCTTGGAAACTAGCGGCCCGATAAGTGAGACCCAGTACTTC.

Turning to this clone: Other DNA sequences within the sample encode an identical CDR3. The V and J genes are TRBV5-1 and TRBJ2-7; 9 nucleotides agree with TRBD1. This CDR3 comprises 14 residues. Trimming took 4 bases from V and 0 from J; bases not matched to a gene: 2. Germline assignment: CDR1 SGHRS and CDR2 YFSETQ. CDR3 in amino acids: CASSTGQGSYEQYF. The CDR3 DNA sequence: TGCGCCAGCAGCACGGGACAGGGCTCCTACGAGCAGTACTTC. Looking up the rest from reference TRBV5-1 and TRBJ2-7 gives the full variable domain: KAGVTQTPRYLIKTRGQQVTLSCSPISGHRSVSWYQQTPGQGLQFLFEYFSETQRNKGNFPGRFSGRQFSNSRSEMNVSTLELGDSALYLCASSTGQGSYEQYFGPGTRLTVT.

V and J are TRBV7-2 and TRBJ1-5, with D possibly TRBD1 on 5 matching bases. This CDR3 is built from 12 residues. The V gene's germline CDR1 is SGHTA and CDR2 FQGNSA. The V and J ends lost 2 bases and 11 bases respectively, with 10 bases between them. The CDR3 nucleotides are TGTGCCAGCAGCTTACTGGGGCAGGCCCAGCATTTT. This codes for CASSLLGQAQHF.

This rearrangement joins TRBV4-1 to TRBJ2-5; D gene uncertain. From germline, CDR1 is MGHRA and CDR2 YSYEKL. The V end was cut by 0 bases, the J end by 5 bases, with 7 bases between. This CDR3 has 13 amino acids. The CDR3: CASSQDMRETQYF. CDR3 in DNA: TGCGCCAGCAGCCAAGATATGCGGGAGACCCAGTACTTC.

The CDR3 reads CSVVGTSGGETQYF. The CDR3 DNA reads as TGCAGCGTTGTTGGGACTAGCGGGGGAGAGACCCAGTACTTC. The chain recombines TRBV29-1 with TRBJ2-5; 14 positions match TRBD2. The CDR3 length is 14 residues. Germline CDR1 is SQVTM and CDR2 is ANQGSEA. With 4 bases clipped from V and 4 bases from J, the junction kept 2 bases outside the gene matches.

This clone was seen a single time. The J gene is TRBJ2-3, the V gene TRBV7-2; TRBD2 is a possible D gene (5 bases). The CDR3 spans 17 residues. With 5 bases removed from V and 1 base from J, the gap between germline ends came to 19 bases. From germline, CDR1 is SGHTA and CDR2 FQGNSA. The CDR3 sequence: CASSPQPFARGTDTQYF. As DNA, the CDR3 is TGTGCCAGCAGCCCCCAGCCGTTTGCGAGGGGCACAGATACGCAGTATTTT.

CDR3 DNA sequence: TGTGCCAGCAGCCCCGCGCGGGCCGGAGGGCCAGAGACCCAGTACTTC. Translated: CASSPARAGGPETQYF. The rearrangement uses TRBV11-2 and TRBJ2-5, with a possible D match to TRBD2 (6 bases). V was trimmed by 5 bases and J by 4 bases, leaving 20 bases between them. Germline V CDR1 and CDR2: SGHAT, FQNNGV. The CDR3 has 16 residues. Together with reference TRBV11-2 and TRBJ2-5, the CDR3 gives the full variable domain: EAGVAQSPRYKIIEKRQSVAFWCNPISGHATLYWYQQILGQGPKLLIQFQNNGVVDDSQLPKDRFSAERLKGVDSTLKIQPAKLEDSAVYLCASSPARAGGPETQYFGPGTRLLVL.

This sequence joins TRBV7-9 and TRBJ2-1; either TRBD1 or TRBD2 may supply D (5 bases each). The CDR3 totals 14 residues. Germline V lookup: CDR1 SEHNR, CDR2 FQNEAQ (reference sequence). The V end was cut by 5 bases, the J end by 0 bases, with 8 bases between. The CDR3 loop is CASSLRGSYNEQFF. In nucleotides, the CDR3 is TGTGCCAGCAGCCTGAGGGGCTCCTACAATGAGCAGTTCTTC.

The chain has TRBV28 and TRBJ2-5; 9 nucleotides align to TRBD1. With V trimmed by 5 bases and J by 5 bases, 6 bases remained unmatched. From germline, CDR1 is MDHEN and CDR2 SYDVKM. This CDR3 region has 14 residues. Here the CDR3 DNA reads TGTGCCAGCAGTACAGGGGGCGCTGGGGAGACCCAGTACTTC. This sequence encodes CASSTGGAGETQYF.

The rearrangement links TRBV30 to TRBJ1-4; possible D gene TRBD1, 5 bases. The ends were cut back, 4 bases at V and 8 bases at J, with 26 bases in the middle. CDR1 is GTSNPN, CDR2 SVGIG, per germline (reference sequence). The CDR3 totals 17 residues. This chain's CDR3 is CAWKAPGKRGLREKLFF. CDR3 bases: TGTGCCTGGAAGGCCCCCGGGAAGAGGGGCCTCAGGGAAAAACTGTTTTTT.

The chain recombines TRBV30 with TRBJ2-1, with D perhaps matching TRBD1 or TRBD2 (6 bases each). Germline V lookup: CDR1 GTSNPN, CDR2 SVGIG (reference sequence). This CDR3 comprises 11 residues. Trimming cost V 5 bases and J 12 bases, with 14 bases left between them. As DNA, the CDR3 is TGTGCCTGGGGGGGCGGGATACGGCAGTTCTTC. It translates to CAWGGGIRQFF.

This clone was counted a few times. The chain links TRBV30 to TRBJ1-4, with D unclear. The V and J ends lost 2 bases and 8 bases respectively, with 9 bases between them. The length of the CDR3 is 12 residues. CDR1 GTSNPN and CDR2 SVGIG come from the germline V gene (reference sequence). CDR3 loop: CAWSLAGEKLFF. CDR3 in DNA: TGTGCCTGGAGTTTGGCCGGGGAAAAACTGTTTTTT.

The CDR3 reads CAISSSGARRETQYF. CDR3 coding DNA: TGTGCCATCAGCTCTAGCGGCGCCCGGCGGGAGACCCAGTACTTC. This chain links TRBV10-3 with TRBJ2-5, with TRBD2 identical over 7 bases. J was trimmed by 5 bases and V by 6 bases; bases with no gene match: 12. The CDR3 has 15 amino acids. The V gene's germline CDR1 is ENHRY and CDR2 SYGVKD.

The rearrangement joins TRBV5-1 to TRBJ1-1; D unresolved. CDR3 size: 14 residues. Trimming removed 7 bases from V and 0 bases from J, with 13 bases in between. Germline V lookup: CDR1 SGHRS, CDR2 YFSETQ. CDR3 in DNA: TGCGCCAGCCGGAGGAGGCAGCTGAACACTGAAGCTTTCTTT. Translated: CASRRRQLNTEAFF.

The genes are TRBV7-9 and TRBJ2-5, with D hard to call. V shed 4 bases and J shed 7 bases, with 10 bases lying between them. Germline CDR1 and CDR2: SEHNR and FQNEAQ (reference sequence). CDR3 size: 12 residues. CDR3 in amino acids: CASSSTGGTQYF. The CDR3 DNA reads TGTGCCAGCAGCTCAACGGGCGGGACCCAGTACTTC.

V usage is TRBV2 and J usage is TRBJ2-5; D unclear. Germline V gene sequence: CDR1 SNHLY, CDR2 FYNNEI. This CDR3 has 12 amino acids. The ends were cut back, 1 base at V and 5 bases at J, with 5 bases in the middle. For the CDR3, the DNA is TGTGCCAGCAGTGAAGTTGGTGAGACCCAGTACTTC. It specifies CASSEVGETQYF.